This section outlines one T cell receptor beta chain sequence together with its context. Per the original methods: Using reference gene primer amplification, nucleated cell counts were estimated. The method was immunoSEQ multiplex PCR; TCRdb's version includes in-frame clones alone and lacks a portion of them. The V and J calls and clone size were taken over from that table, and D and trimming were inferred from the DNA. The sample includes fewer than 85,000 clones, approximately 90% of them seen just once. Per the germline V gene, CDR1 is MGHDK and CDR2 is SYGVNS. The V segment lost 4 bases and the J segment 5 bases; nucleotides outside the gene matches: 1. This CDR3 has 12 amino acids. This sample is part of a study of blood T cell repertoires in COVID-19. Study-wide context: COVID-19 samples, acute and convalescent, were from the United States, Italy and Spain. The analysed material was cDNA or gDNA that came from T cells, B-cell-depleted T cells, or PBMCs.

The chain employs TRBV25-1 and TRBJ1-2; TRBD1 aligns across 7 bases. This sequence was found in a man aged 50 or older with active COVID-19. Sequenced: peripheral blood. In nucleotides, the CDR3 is TGTGCCAGCAGTGCAGGGGGGTATGGCTACACCTTC. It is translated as CASSAGGYGYTF.